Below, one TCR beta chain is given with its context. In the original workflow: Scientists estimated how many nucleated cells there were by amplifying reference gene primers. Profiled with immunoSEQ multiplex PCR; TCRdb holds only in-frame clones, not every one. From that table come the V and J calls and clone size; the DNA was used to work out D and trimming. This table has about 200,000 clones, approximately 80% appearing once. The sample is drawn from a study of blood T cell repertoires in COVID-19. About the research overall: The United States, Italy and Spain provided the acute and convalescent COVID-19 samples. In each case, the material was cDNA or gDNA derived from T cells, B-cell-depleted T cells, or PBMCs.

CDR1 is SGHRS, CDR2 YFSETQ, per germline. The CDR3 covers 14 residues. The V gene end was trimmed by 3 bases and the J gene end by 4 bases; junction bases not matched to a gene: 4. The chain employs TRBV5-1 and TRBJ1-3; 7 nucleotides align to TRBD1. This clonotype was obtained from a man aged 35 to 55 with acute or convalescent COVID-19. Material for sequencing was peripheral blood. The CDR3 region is CASSSSGGGNTIYF. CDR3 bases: TGCGCCAGCAGCTCTTCAGGGGGGGGAAACACCATATATTTT.